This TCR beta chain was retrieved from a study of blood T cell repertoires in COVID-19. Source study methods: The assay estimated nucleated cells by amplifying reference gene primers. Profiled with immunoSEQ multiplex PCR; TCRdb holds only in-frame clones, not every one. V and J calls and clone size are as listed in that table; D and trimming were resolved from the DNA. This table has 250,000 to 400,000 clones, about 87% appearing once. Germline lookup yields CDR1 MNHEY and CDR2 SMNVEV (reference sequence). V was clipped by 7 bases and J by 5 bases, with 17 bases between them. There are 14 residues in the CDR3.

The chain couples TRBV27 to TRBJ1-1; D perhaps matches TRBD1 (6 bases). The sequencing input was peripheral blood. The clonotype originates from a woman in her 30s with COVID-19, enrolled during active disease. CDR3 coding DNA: TGTGCCAGCAATATTTTAGGGGGGGTTACTGAAGCTTTCTTT. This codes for CASNILGGVTEAFF.